Sequencing of this T cell receptor (beta chain) was carried out in a study of shared T cell receptors in the human thymus. Using immunoSEQ multiplex PCR, the repertoire was profiled, and TCRdb retains in-frame clones only, with some absent. The repertoire holds hundreds of thousands of clones, with more than 75% as singletons. The same specimen was also included in a second study, on human thymus T cells. In that study: Donation was from healthy Finnish infants who were having corrective surgery that addressed congenital heart defects. Thymic samples were excised during corrective heart operations. Thymic and blood repertoires appeared to show biased V and J gene usage. Unrelated people showed highly overlapping thymic repertoires, related research reported.

This TCR was recovered from a boy less than two years old with a congenital heart defect. Sequenced: thymocytes.

The CDR3 protein is CASSPRLAGGVEQYF. CDR3 nucleotides: TGTGCCAGCAGCCCCAGACTAGCGGGAGGAGTTGAGCAGTACTTC. The chain is built from TRBV5-6 and TRBJ2-7; 13 bases are a match to TRBD2. Germline lookup yields CDR1 SGHDT and CDR2 YYEEEE. V trimming: 4 bases; J trimming: 7 bases; junction bases outside the gene matches: 8. This CDR3 region has 15 residues. The full variable domain, its missing parts supplied by reference TRBV5-6 and TRBJ2-7, is DAGVTQSPTHLIKTRGQQVTLRCSPKSGHDTVSWYQQALGQGPQFIFQYYEEEERQRGNFPDRFSGHQFPNYSSELNVNALLLGDSALYLCASSPRLAGGVEQYFGPGTRLTVT.